Sequencing of this T cell receptor (beta chain) was carried out in a study of blood T cell repertoires in COVID-19. The CDR3 runs 15 residues. J was trimmed by 9 bases and V by 4 bases; bases with no gene match: 10. CDR1 is SGDLS, CDR2 YYNGEE, per germline. The authors' processing: Amplification from reference gene primers served as the basis for estimated nucleated cell counts. TCRdb's table, derived via immunoSEQ multiplex PCR, lists solely in-frame clones and lacks some. V, J and clone size reflect that table, while D and trimming were determined from the DNA. The data hold 120,000 or so clones, with around four fifths observed a single time.

V gene TRBV9 combines with J gene TRBJ1-6, with 7 bases identical to TRBD1. The sequence was collected from a human donor in a cohort sampled during active COVID-19. The sample comprised peripheral blood. CDR3 residues: CASSPGDSLSSPLHF. In DNA, the CDR3 is TGTGCCAGCAGCCCGGGGGACAGTCTATCTTCACCCCTCCACTTT.